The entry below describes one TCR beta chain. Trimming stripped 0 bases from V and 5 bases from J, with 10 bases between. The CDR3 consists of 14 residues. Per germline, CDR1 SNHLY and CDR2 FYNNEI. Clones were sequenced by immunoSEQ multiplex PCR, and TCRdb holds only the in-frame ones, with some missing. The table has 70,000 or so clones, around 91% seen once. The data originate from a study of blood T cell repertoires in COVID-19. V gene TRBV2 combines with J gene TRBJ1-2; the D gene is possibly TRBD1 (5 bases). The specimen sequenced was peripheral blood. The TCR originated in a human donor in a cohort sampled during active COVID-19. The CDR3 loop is CASSEAGRAYGYTF. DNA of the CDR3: TGTGCCAGCAGTGAAGCCGGCAGGGCTTATGGCTACACCTTC.